This TCR beta chain was documented in a study of radiation and T cells in renal cell carcinoma. The junction had 2 bases not matched to a gene; V was cut back by 3 bases and J by 3 bases. There are 14 residues in the CDR3. CDR1 and CDR2 (germline): LNHDA, SQIVND (reference sequence). Time point in this sample: blood 2 weeks post-SBRT. Treatment given: 15 Gy SBRT to primary tumor, nephrectomy 4 weeks later. Generated by immunoSEQ multiplex PCR, the TCRdb table keeps only in-frame clones and is missing some. The table includes 100,000 to 150,000 clones, about four fifths detected once. This rearrangement joins TRBV19 to TRBJ2-7; 10 bases fit TRBD2. The TCR sequence derives from a man aged 50 to 60 with renal cell carcinoma. Sequences were derived from blood, sampled from a patient whose treatment included radiotherapy and nephrectomy. The CDR3 sequence: CASSMASGGYEQYF. Here the CDR3 DNA reads TGTGCCAGTAGTATGGCTAGCGGGGGCTACGAGCAGTACTTC.